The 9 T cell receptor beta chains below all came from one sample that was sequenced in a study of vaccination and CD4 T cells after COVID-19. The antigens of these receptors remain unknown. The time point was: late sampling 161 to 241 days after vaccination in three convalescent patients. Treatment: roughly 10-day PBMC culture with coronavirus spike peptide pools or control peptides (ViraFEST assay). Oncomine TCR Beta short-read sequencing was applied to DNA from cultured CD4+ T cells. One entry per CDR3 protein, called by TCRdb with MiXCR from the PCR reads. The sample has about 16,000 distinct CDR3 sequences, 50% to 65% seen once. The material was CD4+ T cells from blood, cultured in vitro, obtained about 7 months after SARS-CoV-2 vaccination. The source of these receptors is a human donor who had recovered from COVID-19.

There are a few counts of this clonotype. The CDR3, as DNA: TGCAGTGCTAGAGATAGCGGGAGAGTAGGGGAGACCCAGTACTTC. Translating it yields CSARDSGRVGETQYF. The rearrangement uses TRBV20-1 and TRBJ2-5; the match to TRBD2 covers 9 bases. V gave up 0 bases and J gave up 5 bases; unmatched junction bases: 7. The CDR3 covers 15 residues. Germline V gene lookup returns CDR1 DFQATT and CDR2 SNEGSKA (reference sequence).

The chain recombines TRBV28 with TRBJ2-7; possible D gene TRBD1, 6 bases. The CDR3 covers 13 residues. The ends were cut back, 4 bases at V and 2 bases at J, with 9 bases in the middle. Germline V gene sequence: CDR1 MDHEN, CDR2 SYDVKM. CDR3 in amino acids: CASSSTGTYEQYF. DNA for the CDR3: TGTGCCAGCAGTTCCACAGGGACCTACGAGCAGTACTTC.

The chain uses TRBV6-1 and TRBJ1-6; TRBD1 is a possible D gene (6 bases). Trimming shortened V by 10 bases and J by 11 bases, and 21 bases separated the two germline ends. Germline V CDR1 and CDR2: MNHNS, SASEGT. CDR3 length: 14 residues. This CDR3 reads CATSDRLSATPLHF. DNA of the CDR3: TGTGCCACTTCGGACAGATTGTCGGCGACACCCCTCCACTTT.

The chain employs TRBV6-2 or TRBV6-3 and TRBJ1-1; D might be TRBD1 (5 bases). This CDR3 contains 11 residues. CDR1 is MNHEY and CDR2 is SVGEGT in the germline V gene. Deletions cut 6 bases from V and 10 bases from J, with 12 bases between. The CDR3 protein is CASRTGAGAFF. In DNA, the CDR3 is TGTGCCAGCAGAACCGGGGCGGGAGCTTTCTTT.

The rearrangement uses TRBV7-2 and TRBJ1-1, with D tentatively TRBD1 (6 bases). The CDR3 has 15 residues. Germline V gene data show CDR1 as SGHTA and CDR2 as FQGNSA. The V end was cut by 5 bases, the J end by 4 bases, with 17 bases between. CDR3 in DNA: TGTGCCAGCAGCCTAGAGAGGGGGGTTGTCACTGAAGCTTTCTTT. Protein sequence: CASSLERGVVTEAFF.

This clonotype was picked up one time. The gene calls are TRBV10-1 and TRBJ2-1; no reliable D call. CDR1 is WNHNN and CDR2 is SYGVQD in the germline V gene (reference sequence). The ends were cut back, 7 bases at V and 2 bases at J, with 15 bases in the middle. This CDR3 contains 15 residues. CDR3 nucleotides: TGCGCCAGCACGGAAAGCTGGGCACCCTACAATGAGCAGTTCTTC. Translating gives CASTESWAPYNEQFF.

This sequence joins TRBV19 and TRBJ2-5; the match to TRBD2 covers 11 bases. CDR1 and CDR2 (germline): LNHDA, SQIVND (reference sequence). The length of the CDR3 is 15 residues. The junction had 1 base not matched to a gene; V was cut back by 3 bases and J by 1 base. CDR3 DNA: TGTGCCAGTAGTATCGGGACTAGCGGCCAAGAGACCCAGTACTTC. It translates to CASSIGTSGQETQYF.

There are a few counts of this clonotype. CDR3 sequence (DNA): TGCAGTGCCAAGACGGGACAGGGGTCCCGGGATGGCTACACCTTC. It encodes CSAKTGQGSRDGYTF. The rearrangement uses TRBV20-1 and TRBJ1-2; 10 bases map to TRBD1. The V gene end was trimmed by 6 bases and the J gene end by 6 bases; junction bases not matched to a gene: 13. Germline V gene sequence: CDR1 DFQATT, CDR2 SNEGSKA (reference sequence). The length of the CDR3 is 15 residues.

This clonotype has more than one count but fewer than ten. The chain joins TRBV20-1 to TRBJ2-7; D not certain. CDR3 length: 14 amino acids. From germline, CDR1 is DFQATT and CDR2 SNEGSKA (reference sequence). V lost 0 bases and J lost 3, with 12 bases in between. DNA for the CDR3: TGCAGTGCTAGAGATTCTGTGACTTACTACGAGCAGTACTTC. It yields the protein CSARDSVTYYEQYF.